This T cell receptor (beta chain) is from a study of early T cells in non-severe SARS-CoV-2 infection. General observations from the study: Comparison of clonotypes with VDJdb favored anti-spike CD8 responses while missing private and CD4 specificities.

Unique molecular identifiers (one per individual cDNA molecule) were attached. TCRdb passed the 5' RACE reads through MiXCR, listing each CDR3 protein once. Found here are over 45,000 distinct CDR3 sequences, 4.5% to 7% of them singletons; the top ten hold 4.5%. The germline V gene has CDR1 SGHRS and CDR2 YFSETQ. Trimming removed 0 bases from V and 7 bases from J, with 11 bases in between. This CDR3 comprises 13 residues. Many counts were recorded for this clonotype. Its specificity is unknown. V gene TRBV5-1 combines with J gene TRBJ2-7; D is undetermined. Material for sequencing was whole blood. The source is an adult who was a healthcare worker with PCR-confirmed SARS-CoV-2 infection or an uninfected control (not recorded which). CDR3 coding DNA: TGCGCCAGCAGCTTGGACGTAAAAAGTGAGCAGTACTTC. This sequence encodes CASSLDVKSEQYF. The full variable domain, with the rest looked up from reference TRBV5-1 and TRBJ2-7, is KAGVTQTPRYLIKTRGQQVTLSCSPISGHRSVSWYQQTPGQGLQFLFEYFSETQRNKGNFPGRFSGRQFSNSRSEMNVSTLELGDSALYLCASSLDVKSEQYFGPGTRLTVT.